This TCR beta chain comes out of a study of vaccination effects on CD4 cells after COVID-19. The study, taken as a whole, reports: There was marked clonal contraction among infection- and vaccine-induced clones late after vaccination.

Antigen-specific CD4+ T cell clonotypes were called by their expansion after viral peptide-pool culture in ViraFEST. Cells that had been cultured for roughly 9 days were the source of isolated CD4+ T cells. Vaccine recipients had no previous SARS-CoV-2 infection; their nucleocapsid antibodies were negative. J gave up 2 bases and V 1 base, and 2 bases lay outside the gene matches. The CDR3 runs 15 residues. The germline CDR1 and CDR2 sequences are LNHDA and SQIVND (reference sequence). Sequencing used immunoSEQ multiplex PCR; TCRdb keeps in-frame clones, though not all of them. The table includes roughly 67,000 clones, around 76% detected once. About this clone: Antigen unknown.

The sample was CD4+ T cells from PBMCs cultured with SARS-CoV-2 spike peptides, taken before COVID-19 vaccination. The sequence was obtained from a human donor who received a COVID-19 vaccine. The rearrangement joins TRBV19 to TRBJ2-3, with 8 bases aligning to TRBD2. The CDR3 sequence: CASSIGLAYTDTQYF. The CDR3 DNA follows: TGTGCCAGTAGTATAGGACTAGCGTACACAGATACGCAGTATTTT.